A selection of T cell receptor beta chains follows, all from one sample in a study of T cells expressing NK-cell markers. TCRdb re-called the 5' RACE reads and shows each CDR3 protein once, DNA omitted. Recorded here are around 470,000 distinct CDR3 sequences; the top ten clones represent almost 1.5%. The sample comprised blood T cells: a sorted CD56 or NKG2C T cell subset, CD4+ or CD8+ T cells, or bulk PBMC T cells (not recorded which). The receptors shown here come from a woman in her forties or fifties in good health. The CDR3 runs from the conserved cysteine through the conserved F or W.

V gene	J gene	CDR3 protein
TRBV3-1	TRBJ2-5	CASRRTSGRETQYF
TRBV5-1	TRBJ2-7	CASSLDLAGGRYEQYF
TRBV20-1	TRBJ2-1	CSAMVKQGREQFF
TRBV10-3	TRBJ2-2	CAISGGASSNTGELFF
TRBV20-1	TRBJ2-1	CSARALAGENEQFF
TRBV20-1	TRBJ2-7	CSARVPLNRATYEQYF
TRBV28	TRBJ1-5	CASSLGGSLIQPQHF
TRBV29-1	TRBJ1-5	CSVVTGDSNQPQHF
TRBV30	TRBJ2-5	CAWVAEQETQYF
TRBV4-1	TRBJ2-3	CASSPDRGAADTQYF
TRBV11-2	TRBJ1-1	CASSFRTRGRPMNTEAFF
TRBV5-1	TRBJ1-6	CASTGTVDNSPLHF
TRBV6-6	TRBJ1-1	CASSYSIGGRTTGAFF
TRBV7-2	TRBJ2-2	CASSPLFTGELFF
TRBV30	TRBJ2-3	CAWSPGGGTQYF
TRBV4-1	TRBJ2-3	CASSRLTSGRGTLADTQYF
TRBV27	TRBJ2-1	CATRRLVNTHNEQFF
TRBV7-9	TRBJ1-6	CASSLTAGWDSPLHF
TRBV5-5	TRBJ2-5	CASRVWGRQETQYF
TRBV12-3/TRBV12-4	TRBJ2-2	CASSYRGGSPGELFF
TRBV9	TRBJ1-2	CASSVGTGAGGYTF
TRBV5-1	TRBJ1-2	CASSELGNYGYTF
TRBV12-3/TRBV12-4	TRBJ2-1	CASKRGPHNEQFF
TRBV18	TRBJ2-1	CASSFSRDNEQFF
TRBV9	TRBJ2-7	CASSPVGAVTDEQYF
TRBV11-2	TRBJ1-2	CASSLEIVAEDGYTF
TRBV12-3/TRBV12-4	TRBJ2-6	CASSFAGANVLTF
TRBV5-6	TRBJ1-2	CASSLGSGTVYGYTF
TRBV20-1	TRBJ2-1	CSAREWPTSGYNEQFF
TRBV11-2	TRBJ2-1	CASGPGTGTSGNEQFF
TRBV5-1	TRBJ1-3	CASSLVGGVSGNTIYF
TRBV5-6	TRBJ2-5	CASSLYGQETQYF
TRBV6-1	TRBJ2-7	CASSEAPGQFYEQYF
TRBV12-3/TRBV12-4	TRBJ2-5	CASSLSGANTEKETQYF
TRBV2	TRBJ2-3	CASHRQAASTDTQYF
TRBV21-1	TRBJ2-1	CASTSSSGRNNEQFF
TRBV9	TRBJ1-4	CASSVSGRGGNEKLFF
TRBV19	TRBJ2-3	CASSARGSSTDTQYF
TRBV7-9	TRBJ2-1	CASSFGTRNNNEQFF
TRBV27	TRBJ1-4	CASSHPWDGGAPEKLFF
TRBV27	TRBJ2-2	CASNSLTGVVTGELFF
TRBV7-2	TRBJ2-1	CASSLLWVWTSGSNEQFF
TRBV4-1	TRBJ2-1	CASRSGGSYNEQFF
TRBV27	TRBJ1-1	CASSLSPGWSDTEAFF
TRBV5-1	TRBJ2-7	CASSSLGGRYEQYF
TRBV7-9	TRBJ2-1	CASSPTIGRGFGEQFF
TRBV4-1	TRBJ2-1	CASSQVARDMGYYNEQFF
TRBV10-1	TRBJ2-2	CASSDALPSTGELFF
TRBV11-2	TRBJ2-5	CASSLGRGWETQYF
TRBV27	TRBJ2-3	CASSLKGLPYTDTQYF
TRBV25-1	TRBJ2-1	CASSEGLAGGLGDNEQFF
TRBV7-9	TRBJ2-5	CASSSQVDSLWTQYF
TRBV5-1	TRBJ2-2	CASSLDVGGGELFF
TRBV6-4	TRBJ2-3	CASSDQGATDTQYF
TRBV7-2	TRBJ2-2	CASSRLLTTGELFF
TRBV29-1	TRBJ2-2	CSARVGGGAGAGELFF
TRBV5-1	TRBJ2-2	CASSGGQNTGELFF
TRBV25-1	TRBJ2-6	CASSSDSLSGANVLTF
TRBV3-1	TRBJ1-1	CASSQDLGRTEAFF
TRBV27	TRBJ2-2	CASTRGAGTGELFF